This TCR beta chain was found in a study of response to subunit inactivated influenza vaccine. Study observations and caveats: The authors offered the suggestion that each seasonal influenza vaccination recruits few new T cells.

TCRdb analysed the RT-PCR reads with MiXCR anew, one entry per CDR3 protein. The sample consists of 650,000 to 800,000 distinct CDR3 sequences, 18% of them appearing once. This CDR3 contains 12 residues. The germline V and J ends were trimmed by 6 bases and 15 bases, with 15 bases remaining between them. This clonotype came up many times. Its target is unknown. The sequencing here drew on PBMCs from blood, taken about 5 days after vaccination. V usage is TRBV12-3 or TRBV12-4 and J usage is TRBJ1-6; a weak D match, TRBD1 (6 bases). This clonotype was obtained from a man over 45 who received an inactivated influenza vaccine. DNA for the CDR3: TGTGCCAGCAGAAGCGGGACAAGCGACCTCCACTTT. Translating gives CASRSGTSDLHF.